The 3 T cell receptor beta chains below were found in one sample sequenced in a study of Ad26.COV2.S vaccination and SARS-CoV-2 variants. Assay: immunoSEQ multiplex PCR; the TCRdb copy retains only in-frame clones and omits some. The table has hundreds of thousands of clones, 89% seen once. Regarding treatment: 19 received Ad26.COV2.S at low or high dose, single or two shots; roughly 5 received placebo; per-sample allocation not given. At day 63 after the first vaccine or placebo injection, samples were drawn. The sample in question was peripheral blood, obtained in a trial of Ad26.COV2.S vaccine versus placebo. Receptor source: a person aged 18-65 years who received the Ad26.COV2.S COVID-19 vaccine or a placebo.

This chain uses TRBV5-5 with TRBJ1-2, with D tentatively TRBD1 (5 bases). In germline, CDR1 is SGHKS, CDR2 YYEKEE (reference sequence). The CDR3 has 13 amino acids. V was pared by 5 bases and J by 2 bases, with 10 bases between. In nucleotides, the CDR3 is TGTGCCAGCAGACGGGACGGAAACTATGGCTACACCTTC. Residues: CASRRDGNYGYTF.

The CDR3 DNA reads TGTGCCAGCAGCTTATGGAGGGGTAGGGAGCAGTACTTC. This codes for CASSLWRGREQYF. The chain combines TRBV5-6 with TRBJ2-7; a possible D gene is TRBD2 (6 bases). CDR1 is SGHDT, CDR2 YYEEEE, per germline. This CDR3 contains 13 residues. The V and J ends lost 2 bases and 7 bases respectively, with 13 bases between them.

The genes are TRBV3-1 (or the pseudogene TRBV3-2) and TRBJ1-1; D possibly corresponds to TRBD1 (5 bases). Germline V gives CDR1 LGHDT, CDR2 YNNKEL (reference sequence). V was clipped by 4 bases and J by 8 bases, with 14 bases between them. The CDR3 contains 13 residues. In nucleotides, the CDR3 is TGTGCCAGCAGCCCCTACGATGGGGACGAAGCTTTCTTT. It is translated as CASSPYDGDEAFF.